Detailed here is one TCR beta chain. The data are from a study of identifying expanded T cells in peripheral blood. Produced via immunoSEQ multiplex PCR; TCRdb's table is partial and in-frame only. The data contain 55,000 to 80,000 clones, approximately 82% of them seen just once; the ten biggest clones take up approximately 20%. The CDR3 consists of 13 residues. Trimming removed 6 bases from V and 0 bases from J; junction bases left unmatched: 2. Germline V gene sequence: CDR1 SQVTM, CDR2 ANQGSEA. This rearrangement joins TRBV29-1 to TRBJ1-3, with 7 bases that match TRBD1. The sample comprised blood. The TCR comes from a person aged 18 to 69 in good health. CDR3 nucleotides: TGCAGCGTCTGGGACAGCTCTGGAAACACCATATATTTT. It yields the protein CSVWDSSGNTIYF.